This T cell receptor beta chain was identified during a study of CD8+ T cells in alopecia areata. The germline V gene encodes CDR1 SQVTM and CDR2 ANQGSEA. This CDR3 has 10 amino acids. Trimming removed 5 bases from V and 3 bases from J, with 4 bases in between. cDNA prepared by RNA extraction and subsequent reverse transcription served as the template for sequencing. Clones were read by immunoSEQ multiplex PCR, and TCRdb kept only the in-frame ones, dropping some. In the table there are 100,000 to 150,000 clones, about 54% of which are singletons. Treatment meaning: oral pan-JAK inhibitor, 5-10 mg twice daily.

The source was CD8+ T cells sorted from blood, collected at week 4, from a patient treated with tofacitinib. This TCR came from a human donor with alopecia areata. The chain links TRBV29-1 to TRBJ1-1; D not certain. CDR3 residues: CSVIYTEAFF. The DNA for the CDR3 is TGCAGCGTTATATACACTGAAGCTTTCTTT.